This T cell receptor (beta chain) was profiled in a study of OX40 agonist ivuxolimab in advanced cancers. CDR1 MNHNS and CDR2 SASEGT come from the germline V gene. The CDR3 contains 14 residues. V lost 7 bases, J lost 4 bases, and 16 bases lay in between. Generated by immunoSEQ multiplex PCR, the TCRdb table keeps only in-frame clones and is missing some. The sample records 65,000 to 95,000 clones, more than 75% being singletons. The rearrangement uses TRBV6-1 and TRBJ1-2; D is unresolved. The sequenced sample was CD4+ or CD8+ T cells sorted from blood, obtained in a trial of the OX40 agonist ivuxolimab. The sequence derives from an adult with an advanced solid tumor such as melanoma, head and neck, liver or kidney cancer. Here the CDR3 reads CASTPRGLVYGYTF. Here the CDR3 DNA reads TGTGCCAGCACCCCCCGCGGGTTAGTCTATGGCTACACCTTC.